Listed here are 10 T cell receptor beta chains from one sample, sequenced in a study of patients and donors after allogeneic stem cell transplantation. TCRdb called the RT-PCR reads again in MiXCR, with one record for every CDR3 protein. Among approximately 8,000 distinct CDR3 sequences listed, roughly 11% were seen once. The sequencing input was blood, either unsorted or a sorted T cell fraction (not recorded which). The source is a human donor who was either an allogeneic HSCT recipient or a stem cell or donor lymphocyte infusion donor (not recorded which). It is not recorded whose cells these are; they may come from a transplant donor.

This sequence joins TRBV20-1 and TRBJ2-1, with TRBD2 matching 10 bases. The CDR3 loop spans 16 amino acids. Germline trimming cut 5 bases from V and 3 bases from J; bases unmatched to any gene: 10. Germline V gene sequence: CDR1 DFQATT, CDR2 SNEGSKA (reference sequence). In nucleotides, the CDR3 is TGCAGTGCTCCGAATCTAGCGGGGGCCATCTACAATGAGCAGTTCTTC. This sequence encodes CSAPNLAGAIYNEQFF.

This clonotype was seen many times. This sequence joins TRBV6-5 and TRBJ1-2, with 10 bases aligning to TRBD1. This CDR3 is 14 amino acids long. Germline V gene lookup returns CDR1 MNHEY and CDR2 SVGAGI. V lost 4 bases, J lost 4 bases, and 3 bases stayed unmatched. For the CDR3, the DNA is TGTGCCAGCAGTTCGGACAGGGGGACCTATGGCTACACCTTC. Protein: CASSSDRGTYGYTF.

This sequence joins TRBV29-1 and TRBJ2-1, with D perhaps matching TRBD1 (6 bases). From germline, CDR1 is SQVTM and CDR2 ANQGSEA. There are 14 residues in the CDR3. The germline V and J ends were trimmed by 7 bases and 0 bases, with 13 bases remaining between them. CDR3 nucleotides: TGCAGCGGCCTGACAGGAAGCTCCTACAATGAGCAGTTCTTC. Amino acids: CSGLTGSSYNEQFF.

This clonotype was seen ten or more times. The rearrangement uses TRBV29-1 and TRBJ2-5; D unresolved. Germline loops: CDR1 SQVTM, CDR2 ANQGSEA. Trimming cost V 5 bases and J 4 bases, with 8 bases left between them. The CDR3 contains 11 residues. DNA for the CDR3: TGCAGCGTTAGGATTGTAGAGACCCAGTACTTC. Amino acid sequence: CSVRIVETQYF.

This clonotype was counted at least ten times. This chain links TRBV20-1 with TRBJ1-5; 8 bases align to TRBD1. The CDR3 has 13 residues. In germline, CDR1 is DFQATT, CDR2 SNEGSKA (reference sequence). Trimming removed 4 bases from V and 5 bases from J; junction bases left unmatched: 4. In DNA, the CDR3 is TGCAGTGCTACACAGGGGGGAGATCAGCCCCAGCATTTT. It yields the protein CSATQGGDQPQHF.

CDR3 sequence: CASSPQGAENGYTF. Here the CDR3 DNA reads TGTGCCAGCAGCCCCCAAGGGGCTGAAAATGGCTACACCTTC. The rearrangement links TRBV6-5 to TRBJ1-2; a possible D gene is TRBD1 (5 bases). This CDR3 comprises 14 residues. Germline CDR1 is MNHEY and CDR2 is SVGAGI. Trimming pared 6 bases from V and 6 bases from J, leaving 17 bases between.

This clonotype was seen repeatedly, ten times or more. V usage is TRBV12-3 or TRBV12-4 and J usage is TRBJ1-2; the match to TRBD1 covers 7 bases. The CDR3 contains 14 residues. Trimming cost V 3 bases and J 4 bases; bases outside gene matches: 5. The CDR3 nucleotides are TGTGCCAGCAGTTTGGGGACAGCACCCTATGGCTACACCTTC. It encodes CASSLGTAPYGYTF.

This clonotype was detected many times. The chain combines TRBV5-1 with TRBJ2-3; TRBD2 is a possible D gene (5 bases). Germline loops: CDR1 SGHRS, CDR2 YFSETQ. V gave up 0 bases and J gave up 10 bases, with 6 bases separating them. This CDR3 has 11 amino acids. As DNA, the CDR3 is TGCGCCAGCAGCTTGGGGACTTCGCAGTATTTT. Protein: CASSLGTSQYF.

This clonotype has a count of ten or more. The chain employs TRBV7-9 and TRBJ2-5; D ambiguous. Germline values: CDR1 SEHNR, CDR2 FQNEAQ (reference sequence). V was pared by 1 base and J by 4 bases, with 16 bases between. The CDR3 consists of 16 residues. Here the CDR3 reads CASSLEGRLRRETQYF. CDR3 coding DNA: TGTGCCAGCAGCTTAGAAGGAAGGCTCCGTCGAGAGACCCAGTACTTC.

This clonotype has only a few counts. The chain carries TRBV4-3 and TRBJ2-7, with D perhaps TRBD2 (6 bases). Trimming shortened V by 4 bases and J by 1 base, and 11 bases separated the two germline ends. The CDR3 is 14 amino acids. Germline V gives CDR1 LGHNA, CDR2 YSLEER. The CDR3 is CASSRHGGSYEQYF. In DNA, the CDR3 is TGCGCCAGCAGCCGACACGGAGGGTCCTACGAGCAGTACTTC.